This T cell receptor beta chain was retrieved from a study of cytomegalovirus exposure and HLA in healthy donors. The PCR employed 60 Vbeta primers together with 13 Jbeta primers. Sequencing used immunoSEQ multiplex PCR; TCRdb keeps in-frame clones, though not all of them. The sample consists of roughly 100,000 clones, roughly four fifths of them appearing once. This receptor was obtained from a man in his fifties in good health and CMV-seronegative. Sequenced sample: PBMCs.

CDR3 DNA sequence: TGTGCCAGCAGCGCCCTCCCCGGGGGGGCCGATGAGCAGTTCTTC. It is translated as CASSALPGGADEQFF. The V gene is TRBV9, the J gene TRBJ2-1, with 8 bases aligning to TRBD2. This CDR3 contains 15 residues. J lost 8 bases, V lost 3 bases, and 10 bases had no gene match. CDR1 is SGDLS, CDR2 YYNGEE, per germline. Using reference TRBV9 and TRBJ2-1 for the parts outside the CDR3, the full variable domain is DSGVTQTPKHLITATGQRVTLRCSPRSGDLSVYWYQQSLDQGLQFLIQYYNGEERAKGNILERFSAQQFPDLHSELNLSSLELGDSALYFCASSALPGGADEQFFGPGTRLTVL.